The 25 T cell receptor beta chains presented below share a single source sample, sequenced in a study of HIV-infected children after antiretroviral therapy interruption. RNA-based 3' RACE libraries used unique molecular identifiers. MiXCR, run by TCRdb on the 3' RACE reads, gives a single entry per CDR3 protein. The top ten clones hold more than 0.75% of a sample with more than 35,000 distinct CDR3 sequences, under 8% of them seen once. Noted treatment: PENTA 11 planned treatment interruption arm or continuous ART arm. The specimen was CD45RA+ CD4+ T cells from PBMCs, pooled from several time points, collected from a donor given antiretroviral therapy, either interrupted or continuous. The sample's subset: naive CD4+ CD45RA+ CD45RO- T cells. These receptors all stem from a pool of human donors with HIV.

A remark on this clonotype: Possible read error: a much larger clone is one base away. The chain couples TRBV5-1 to TRBJ2-7, with a tentative D call TRBD2 (6 bases). Trimming left V 2 bases short and J 0 bases short, with 15 bases between. The V gene's germline CDR1 is SGHRS and CDR2 YFSETQ. The CDR3 has 16 residues. The CDR3 nucleotides are TGCGCCAGCAGCTTTCTCACCGGGACTGGCTCCTACGAGCAGTACTTC. The encoded protein is CASSFLTGTGSYEQYF.

This clonotype was found many times. DNA of the CDR3: TGTGCCAGTAGTACAGAGCCCGGGACAGGGGTACATGAGCAGTTCTTC. Translating it yields CASSTEPGTGVHEQFF. This chain connects TRBV19 to TRBJ2-1, with 10 bases aligning to TRBD1. Germline V lookup: CDR1 LNHDA, CDR2 SQIVND (reference sequence). The CDR3 consists of 16 residues. The V and J ends lost 4 bases and 8 bases, in that order; junction bases with no gene match: 11. Full variable domain (rest looked up from reference TRBV19 and TRBJ2-1): DGGITQSPKYLFRKEGQNVTLSCEQNLNHDAMYWYRQDPGQGLRLIYYSQIVNDFQKGDIAEGYSVSREKKESFPLTVTSAQKNPTAFYLCASSTEPGTGVHEQFFGPGTRLTVL.

Ten or more counts support this clonotype. The chain uses TRBV9 and TRBJ2-2; D remains ambiguous. In germline, CDR1 is SGDLS, CDR2 YYNGEE. The V end lost 1 base, the J end lost 0 bases, and 4 bases lay between the germline ends. The CDR3 contains 14 residues. The CDR3: CASSVPTNTGELFF. CDR3 DNA sequence: TGTGCCAGCAGCGTACCCACGAACACCGGGGAGCTGTTTTTT.

This clonotype has ten or more counts. This rearrangement joins TRBV2 to TRBJ2-5, with TRBD1 matching over 9 bases. Germline assignment: CDR1 SNHLY and CDR2 FYNNEI. CDR3 length: 14 amino acids. Trimming took 6 bases from V and 3 from J; bases not matched to a gene: 5. CDR3 protein: CASRLGQGEETQYF. DNA for the CDR3: TGTGCCAGCAGACTGGGACAGGGAGAAGAGACCCAGTACTTC. Based on the CDR3 plus reference TRBV2 and TRBJ2-5, the full variable domain is EPEVTQTPSHQVTQMGQEVILRCVPISNHLYFYWYRQILGQKVEFLVSFYNNEISEKSEIFDDQFSVERPDGSNFTLKIRSTKLEDSAMYFCASRLGQGEETQYFGPGTRLLVL.

V and J are TRBV6-6 and TRBJ2-2; possible D gene TRBD2, 6 bases. CDR1 MNHNY and CDR2 SVGAGI come from the germline V gene (reference sequence). CDR3 size: 13 residues. V was cut by 10 bases and J by 6 bases, with 15 bases left in between. The CDR3 nucleotides are TGTGCCACAACCCGGGGGAGACCCGGGGAGCTGTTTTTT. This sequence encodes CATTRGRPGELFF.

This clonotype was seen many times. The genes are TRBV18 and TRBJ2-2; 11 bases fit TRBD1. The CDR3 consists of 16 residues. The trim removed 3 bases at V and 2 bases at J, leaving 2 bases unmatched. CDR1 KGHSH and CDR2 LQKENI come from the germline V gene. CDR3 DNA: TGTGCCAGCTCACCCCGGACAGGGGGCAACACCGGGGAGCTGTTTTTT. It codes for CASSPRTGGNTGELFF.

This clonotype has ten or more counts. CDR3 nucleotides: TGTGCCAGCAGCTTTCAGGGGGAGCAGTACTTC. Translation: CASSFQGEQYF. This chain connects TRBV7-9 to TRBJ2-7; the D gene is possibly TRBD1 (6 bases). The CDR3 covers 11 residues. The germline V gene has CDR1 SEHNR and CDR2 FQNEAQ (reference sequence). Trimming took off 3 bases at V and 7 bases at J, with 7 bases between the two ends. Full variable domain (rest looked up from reference TRBV7-9 and TRBJ2-7): DTGVSQNPRHKITKRGQNVTFRCDPISEHNRLYWYRQTLGQGPEFLTYFQNEAQLEKSRLLSDRFSAERPKGSFSTLEIQRTEQGDSAMYLCASSFQGEQYFGPGTRLTVT.

This clonotype was counted only a few times. This chain links TRBV15 with TRBJ2-3, with D perhaps matching TRBD2 (6 bases). V was trimmed by 0 bases and J by 4 bases, leaving 11 bases between them. This CDR3 has 15 residues. CDR1 and CDR2 (germline): LNHNV, YYDKDF (reference sequence). The CDR3 region is CATSRDRAGSDTQYF. CDR3 DNA sequence: TGTGCCACCAGCAGAGATAGGGCGGGGTCAGATACGCAGTATTTT.

This clonotype showed up many times. The gene calls are TRBV7-9 and TRBJ2-7; the D gene is possibly TRBD2 (6 bases). Germline CDR1 is SEHNR and CDR2 is FQNEAQ (reference sequence). V was pared by 2 bases and J by 5 bases, with 16 bases between. The CDR3 is 15 residues long. Here the CDR3 reads CASSLTGSPRNEQYF. CDR3 sequence (DNA): TGTGCCAGCAGCTTAACCGGGAGCCCTCGAAACGAGCAGTACTTC.

The chain employs TRBV7-2 and TRBJ2-7; a weak D match, TRBD1 (6 bases). The CDR3 has 15 amino acids. Germline V gene data show CDR1 as SGHTA and CDR2 as FQGNSA. Trimming took 5 bases from V and 2 from J, leaving 16 bases between them. The CDR3 here is CASSQTITGTYEQYF. The CDR3 DNA follows: TGTGCCAGCAGCCAAACCATTACAGGGACCTACGAGCAGTACTTC.

This chain joins TRBV27 and TRBJ2-1, with D perhaps matching TRBD1 (5 bases). The germline gives CDR1 MNHEY, CDR2 SMNVEV (reference sequence). With 6 bases removed from V and 10 bases from J, the gap between germline ends came to 16 bases. This CDR3 spans 13 amino acids. CDR3 amino acids: CASSRKGRREQFF. The CDR3 DNA follows: TGTGCCAGCAGCAGAAAGGGGCGACGCGAGCAGTTCTTC.

This clonotype was observed at least ten times. The rearrangement links TRBV19 to TRBJ1-5; no clear D gene. V was clipped by 5 bases and J by 5 bases, with 13 bases between them. Germline assignment: CDR1 LNHDA and CDR2 SQIVND (reference sequence). This CDR3 has 14 residues. The CDR3, as DNA: TGTGCCAGTAGTCGGCCTTCCACCGATCAGCCCCAGCATTTT. Amino acids: CASSRPSTDQPQHF.

V gene TRBV5-6 combines with J gene TRBJ1-6; D ambiguous. V shed 4 bases and J shed 10 bases, with 12 bases lying between them. Germline loops: CDR1 SGHDT, CDR2 YYEEEE. The CDR3 totals 13 residues. The CDR3 coding sequence is TGTGCCAGCAGCCCAGATCGGTCCTCACCCCTCCACTTT. It specifies CASSPDRSSPLHF.

Ten or more counts support this clonotype. This chain links TRBV3-1 with TRBJ1-2; the match to TRBD1 covers 9 bases. Germline trimming cut 4 bases from V and 1 base from J; bases unmatched to any gene: 4. Germline V gene sequence: CDR1 LGHDT, CDR2 YNNKEL (reference sequence). This CDR3 comprises 15 residues. The CDR3 bases are TGTGCCAGCAGCCGCCGGACAGGGGTTAACTATGGCTACACCTTC. Its translation: CASSRRTGVNYGYTF.

J is TRBJ1-1 and V is TRBV12-1; TRBD1 was called by the table and not checked on the DNA. TRBV12-1 is deemed a pseudogene. The CDR3 has 14 residues. The CDR3 reads CASTRAPGDTEAFF. In DNA form, the CDR3 reads TGTGCCAGCACCCGGGCTCCTGGGGACACTGAAGCTTTCTTT.

This clonotype was counted ten times or more. The chain joins TRBV29-1 to TRBJ2-3; 12 bases fit TRBD2. CDR3 length: 15 amino acids. The germline V gene encodes CDR1 SQVTM and CDR2 ANQGSEA. J gave up 3 bases and V 5 bases, and 6 bases lay outside the gene matches. CDR3 residues: CSVKTSGSRTDTQYF. The CDR3 DNA reads TGCAGCGTTAAGACTAGCGGGAGTAGAACAGATACGCAGTATTTT.

Many counts were recorded for this clonotype. V gene TRBV7-8 combines with J gene TRBJ2-5; unclear D gene. Germline V gene sequence: CDR1 SGHVS, CDR2 FQNEAQ. The CDR3 is 13 amino acids. V lost 1 base to trimming and J lost 5 bases, with 8 bases between them. The CDR3 loop reads CASSLGHGETQYF. Written as DNA, the CDR3 is TGTGCCAGCAGCTTAGGGCACGGGGAGACCCAGTACTTC.

This clonotype was detected ten times or more. The genes are TRBV13 and TRBJ2-7, with D perhaps TRBD2 (6 bases). Trimming pared 5 bases from V and 10 bases from J, leaving 24 bases between. This CDR3 region has 15 residues. Looked up from germline, CDR1 is PRHDT and CDR2 is FYEKMQ (reference sequence). The CDR3 DNA reads as TGTGCCAGCAGCCCGCTCCCCTGGAGGGAGTCGGGTCAGTACTTC. This codes for CASSPLPWRESGQYF.

This clonotype was seen ten or more times. This chain uses TRBV2 with TRBJ1-2, with unresolved D. Germline values: CDR1 SNHLY, CDR2 FYNNEI. The CDR3 runs 15 residues. Trimming removed 3 bases from V and 0 bases from J, with 11 bases in between. The CDR3 nucleotides are TGTGCCAGCAGTGATCGGAGACCCCCTAACTATGGCTACACCTTC. Encoded protein: CASSDRRPPNYGYTF.

This clonotype was detected a few times. The chain uses TRBV4-2 and TRBJ2-5; D remains unclear. V was shortened by 4 bases and J by 0 bases, with 9 bases between the two germline ends. This CDR3 is 14 amino acids long. Germline V CDR1 and CDR2: LGHNA, YNFKEQ. Here the CDR3 DNA reads TGTGCCAGCAGCCCCCGATTCCACCAAGAGACCCAGTACTTC. Its protein product is CASSPRFHQETQYF.

This clonotype was seen ten or more times. This rearrangement joins TRBV6-6 to TRBJ1-2; no reliable D call. The CDR3 sequence is 19 residues long. V was cut by 0 bases and J by 0 bases, with 20 bases left in between. CDR1 and CDR2 (germline): MNHNY, SVGAGI (reference sequence). CDR3 loop: CASSYSISDSGRANYGYTF. The CDR3 bases are TGTGCCAGCAGTTACTCGATCAGTGATTCCGGACGAGCTAACTATGGCTACACCTTC.

The table lists this clonotype with a few counts. This chain uses TRBV28 with TRBJ2-2; D unresolved. Trimming shortened V by 5 bases and J by 4 bases, and 8 bases separated the two germline ends. This CDR3 has 13 amino acids. CDR1 MDHEN and CDR2 SYDVKM come from the germline V gene. In nucleotides, the CDR3 is TGTGCCAGCAGTGGACGACGCACCGGGGAGCTGTTTTTT. It codes for CASSGRRTGELFF.

This clonotype was recorded many times. The chain joins TRBV7-9 to TRBJ1-1; 8 bases match TRBD1. The CDR3 totals 18 residues. Germline CDR1 SEHNR, CDR2 FQNEAQ (reference sequence). The J segment lost 4 bases and the V segment lost 3 bases, leaving 16 bases of the junction unmatched. The DNA of the CDR3 is TGTGCCAGCAGCTTCCGAGACACAAGACAGGGGATTCGCACTGAAGCTTTCTTT. Translated, it gives CASSFRDTRQGIRTEAFF.

This clonotype was observed at least ten times. V is TRBV12-3 or TRBV12-4 and J is TRBJ1-2; 8 bases map to TRBD1. Trimming took 3 bases from V and 7 from J; bases not matched to a gene: 19. The CDR3 is made up of 18 amino acids. CDR3 sequence reads: CASSLQGAKRGGGGGYTF. The CDR3 DNA reads TGTGCCAGCAGTTTGCAGGGGGCGAAGAGGGGCGGCGGTGGTGGCTACACCTTC.

This chain connects TRBV7-2 to TRBJ1-1, with D uncertain. This CDR3 spans 14 amino acids. Looked up from germline, CDR1 is SGHTA and CDR2 is FQGNSA. Trimming cost V 5 bases and J 0 bases, with 10 bases left between them. The CDR3 is CASSQDGVNTEAFF. DNA for the CDR3: TGTGCCAGCAGCCAAGACGGGGTGAACACTGAAGCTTTCTTT.